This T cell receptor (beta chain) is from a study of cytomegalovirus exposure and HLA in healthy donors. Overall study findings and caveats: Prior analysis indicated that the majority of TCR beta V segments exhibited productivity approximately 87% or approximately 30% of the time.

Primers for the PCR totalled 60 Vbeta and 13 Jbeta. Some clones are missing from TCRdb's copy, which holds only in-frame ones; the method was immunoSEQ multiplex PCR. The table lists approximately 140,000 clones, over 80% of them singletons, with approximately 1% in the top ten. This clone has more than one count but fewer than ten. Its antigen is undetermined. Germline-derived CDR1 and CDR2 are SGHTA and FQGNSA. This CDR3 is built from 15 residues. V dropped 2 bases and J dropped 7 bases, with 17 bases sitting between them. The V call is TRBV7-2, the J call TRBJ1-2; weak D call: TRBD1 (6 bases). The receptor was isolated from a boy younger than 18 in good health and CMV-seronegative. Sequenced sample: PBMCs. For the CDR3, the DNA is TGTGCCAGCAGCTTACCTCCGGACAGTTTAGCTGGCTACACCTTC. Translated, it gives CASSLPPDSLAGYTF.